The next 10 T cell receptor beta chains were all read from a single sample in a study of blood T cell repertoires in COVID-19. TCRdb's table, derived via immunoSEQ multiplex PCR, lists solely in-frame clones and lacks some. The sample has about 170,000 clones, around four fifths seen once. Sample: peripheral blood. The receptors here all came from a woman older than 75 with acute or convalescent COVID-19.

In its sample, this clone was seen once. The rearrangement links TRBV18 to TRBJ2-3; 14 bases match TRBD2. Germline CDR1 reads KGHSH; CDR2 reads LQKENI. The CDR3 has 16 amino acids. Trimming took 6 bases from V and 4 from J; bases not matched to a gene: 6. CDR3 sequence: CASSTGTSGSADTQYF. CDR3 DNA sequence: TGTGCCAGCTCCACCGGGACTAGCGGGAGCGCAGATACGCAGTATTTT.

The gene calls are TRBV27 and TRBJ2-6; D may be TRBD1 (5 bases). Germline CDR1 MNHEY, CDR2 SMNVEV (reference sequence). The V end was cut by 4 bases, the J end by 2 bases, with 18 bases between. CDR3 length: 18 residues. The CDR3 DNA reads TGTGCCAGCAGTTCTGAAAGGGGCGCGCTTACTGGGGCCAACGTCCTGACTTTC. This codes for CASSSERGALTGANVLTF.

The V gene is TRBV4-3, the J gene TRBJ1-2; tentative D call: TRBD1 (5 bases). In germline, CDR1 is LGHNA, CDR2 YSLEER. The ends were cut back, 0 bases at V and 0 bases at J, with 8 bases in the middle. This CDR3 contains 15 residues. The CDR3 spells CASSQDIGANYGYTF. The CDR3 DNA follows: TGCGCCAGCAGCCAAGATATAGGGGCTAACTATGGCTACACCTTC.

The chain carries TRBV5-1 and TRBJ2-2; 11 bases are a match to TRBD2. CDR3 length: 17 amino acids. Germline CDR1 is SGHRS and CDR2 is YFSETQ. After removal of 3 bases from V and 1 base from J, the junction contained 5 bases not matched to a gene. CDR3 in DNA: TGCGCCAGCAGCTCCATAGCGGGAGGGCTGAACACCGGGGAGCTGTTTTTT. Translated, it gives CASSSIAGGLNTGELFF.

The chain couples TRBV12-5 to TRBJ1-1; 9 bases line up with TRBD1. This CDR3 has 14 amino acids. Trimming removed 4 bases from V and 4 bases from J; junction bases left unmatched: 4. Germline CDR1 LGHNT, CDR2 FRNRAP. The DNA of the CDR3 is TGTGCTAGTGGTTCGGGACAGGGCGGCACTGAAGCTTTCTTT. Translation gives CASGSGQGGTEAFF.

V is TRBV2 and J is TRBJ1-1, with 8 bases that match TRBD1. The CDR3 loop spans 14 amino acids. J lost 0 bases, V lost 4 bases, and 1 base had no gene match. Germline CDR1 is SNHLY and CDR2 is FYNNEI. The CDR3 nucleotides read TGTGCCAGCAGTGCACAGGGGGTGAACACTGAAGCTTTCTTT. It encodes CASSAQGVNTEAFF.

A few counts support this clone. The chain joins TRBV27 to TRBJ2-5, with a possible D match to TRBD2 (5 bases). The germline CDR1 and CDR2 sequences are MNHEY and SMNVEV (reference sequence). There are 15 residues in the CDR3. The germline V and J ends were trimmed by 5 bases and 5 bases, with 18 bases remaining between them. For the CDR3, the DNA is TGTGCCAGCAGTCCCGGGAAGGAGGTATGGGAGACCCAGTACTTC. Amino acid sequence: CASSPGKEVWETQYF.

This clone was seen only a few times. This chain uses TRBV29-1 with TRBJ2-1; 9 bases fit TRBD2. CDR1 SQVTM and CDR2 ANQGSEA come from the germline V gene. Unmatched junction bases numbered 4, after V lost 4 bases and J lost 0 bases. The CDR3 contains 15 residues. This CDR3 is CSVGKREASYNEQFF. The CDR3 DNA sequence: TGCAGCGTTGGTAAGCGGGAGGCCTCCTACAATGAGCAGTTCTTC.

This clone was seen more than once but under ten times. The rearrangement joins TRBV10-3 to TRBJ1-1; D might be TRBD1 (5 bases). Trimming pared 3 bases from V and 6 bases from J, leaving 20 bases between. This CDR3 region has 16 residues. Germline values: CDR1 ENHRY, CDR2 SYGVKD. For the CDR3, the DNA is TGTGCCATCAGTGACAACAGTGCAGGGATTTTTGCTGAAGCTTTCTTT. Encoded protein: CAISDNSAGIFAEAFF.

V and J are TRBV19 and TRBJ1-6, with D possibly being TRBD1 (6 bases). Germline V gene sequence: CDR1 LNHDA, CDR2 SQIVND (reference sequence). This CDR3 is built from 15 residues. Trimming cost V 3 bases and J 10 bases, with 16 bases left between them. The CDR3 DNA follows: TGTGCCAGTAGTATCTTACAGGGAAACGGCTCACCCCTCCACTTT. Translation: CASSILQGNGSPLHF.